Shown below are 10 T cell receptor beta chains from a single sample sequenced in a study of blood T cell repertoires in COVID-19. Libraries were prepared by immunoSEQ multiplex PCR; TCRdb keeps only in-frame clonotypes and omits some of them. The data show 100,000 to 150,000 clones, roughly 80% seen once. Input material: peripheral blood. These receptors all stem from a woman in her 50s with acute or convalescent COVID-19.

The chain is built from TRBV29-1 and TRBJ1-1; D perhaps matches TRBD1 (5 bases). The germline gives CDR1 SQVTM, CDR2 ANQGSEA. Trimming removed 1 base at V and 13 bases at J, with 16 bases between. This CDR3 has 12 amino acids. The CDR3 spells CSVEVGTTSDFF. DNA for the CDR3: TGCAGCGTTGAAGTGGGGACTACGAGTGATTTCTTT.

The CDR3 loop is CASGAGGTDTQYF. CDR3 sequence (DNA): TGCGCCAGCGGGGCGGGGGGCACAGATACGCAGTATTTT. V is TRBV10-2 and J is TRBJ2-3; 7 bases agree with TRBD2. CDR1 is WSHSY, CDR2 SAAADI, per germline. The CDR3 length is 13 residues. V dropped 8 bases and J dropped 1; count of bases not matched to a gene: 3.

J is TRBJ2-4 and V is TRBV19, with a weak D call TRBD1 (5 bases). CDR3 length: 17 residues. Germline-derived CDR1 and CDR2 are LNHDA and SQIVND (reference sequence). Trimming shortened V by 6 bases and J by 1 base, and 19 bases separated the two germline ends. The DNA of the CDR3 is TGTGCCAGTAGCACTTTCTCAGGGCCGGTTGCCAAAAACATTCAGTACTTC. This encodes CASSTFSGPVAKNIQYF.

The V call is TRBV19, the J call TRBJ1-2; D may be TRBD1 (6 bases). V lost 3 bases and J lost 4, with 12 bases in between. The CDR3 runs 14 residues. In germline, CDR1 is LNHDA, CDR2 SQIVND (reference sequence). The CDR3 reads CASSINKDSYGYTF. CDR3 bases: TGTGCCAGTAGTATTAATAAGGACAGCTATGGCTACACCTTC.

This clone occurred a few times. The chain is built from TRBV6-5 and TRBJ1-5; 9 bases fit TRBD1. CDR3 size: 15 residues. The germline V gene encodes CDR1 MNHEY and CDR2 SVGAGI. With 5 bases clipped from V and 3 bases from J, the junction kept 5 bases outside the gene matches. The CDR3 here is CASSITGGTNQPQHF. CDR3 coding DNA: TGTGCCAGCAGTATAACAGGGGGCACCAATCAGCCCCAGCATTTT.

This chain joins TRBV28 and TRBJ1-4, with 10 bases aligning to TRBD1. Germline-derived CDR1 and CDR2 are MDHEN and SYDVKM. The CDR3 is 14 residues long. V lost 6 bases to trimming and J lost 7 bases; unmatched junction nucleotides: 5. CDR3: CASSIWTGGEKLFF. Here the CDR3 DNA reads TGTGCCAGCAGCATATGGACAGGGGGTGAAAAACTGTTTTTT.

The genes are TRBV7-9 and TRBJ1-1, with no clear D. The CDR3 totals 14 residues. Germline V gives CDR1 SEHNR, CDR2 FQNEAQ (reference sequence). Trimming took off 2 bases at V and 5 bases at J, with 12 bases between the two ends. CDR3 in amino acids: CASSLNNLATEAFF. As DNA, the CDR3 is TGTGCCAGCAGCTTAAATAATCTAGCGACTGAAGCTTTCTTT. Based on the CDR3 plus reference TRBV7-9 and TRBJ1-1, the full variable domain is DTGVSQNPRHKITKRGQNVTFRCDPISEHNRLYWYRQTLGQGPEFLTYFQNEAQLEKSRLLSDRFSAERPKGSFSTLEIQRTEQGDSAMYLCASSLNNLATEAFFGQGTRLTVV.

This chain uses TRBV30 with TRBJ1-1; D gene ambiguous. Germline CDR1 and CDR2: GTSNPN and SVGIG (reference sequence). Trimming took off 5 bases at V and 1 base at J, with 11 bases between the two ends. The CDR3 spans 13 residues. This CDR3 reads CAWGTPGNTEAFF. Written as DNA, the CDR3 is TGTGCCTGGGGTACCCCAGGGAACACTGAAGCTTTCTTT.

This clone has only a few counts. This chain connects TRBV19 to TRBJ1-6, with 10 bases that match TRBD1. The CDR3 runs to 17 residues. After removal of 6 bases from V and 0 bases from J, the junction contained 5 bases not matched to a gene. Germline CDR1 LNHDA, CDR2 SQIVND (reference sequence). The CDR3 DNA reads TGTGCCAGTAGGACAGGGGGCCGAAGCTCCTATAATTCACCCCTCCACTTT. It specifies CASRTGGRSSYNSPLHF.

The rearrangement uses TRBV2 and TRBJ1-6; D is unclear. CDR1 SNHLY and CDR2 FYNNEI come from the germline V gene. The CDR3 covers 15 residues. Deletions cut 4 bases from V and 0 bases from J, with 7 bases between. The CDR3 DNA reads TGTGCCAGCAGTGTCGGGAGCTCCTATAATTCACCCCTCCACTTT. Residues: CASSVGSSYNSPLHF.